The 20 T cell receptor beta chains below all came from one sample that was sequenced in a study of CD8 T cells in Susac syndrome. Reverse transcription used roughly 0.45 to 1 ug RNA and random hexamers. A single record per CDR3 protein comes from TCRdb applying MiXCR to the immunoSEQ multiplex PCR reads. The sample contains 130,000 or so distinct CDR3 sequences, roughly 89% of which appear only once. The sample taken for sequencing was CD8+ T cells from PBMCs. Receptor source: a human donor with multiple sclerosis.

The chain links TRBV15 to TRBJ2-5; 7 nucleotides line up with TRBD2. This CDR3 is built from 13 residues. The germline V gene encodes CDR1 LNHNV and CDR2 YYDKDF (reference sequence). V trimming: 5 bases; J trimming: 5 bases; junction bases outside the gene matches: 5. This CDR3 reads CATSDGRMETQYF. In DNA, the CDR3 is TGTGCCACCAGCGACGGGAGGATGGAGACCCAGTACTTC. Complete variable domain (other parts from reference TRBV15 and TRBJ2-5): DAMVIQNPRYQVTQFGKPVTLSCSQTLNHNVMYWYQQKSSQAPKLLFHYYDKDFNNEADTPDNFQSRRPNTSFCFLDIRSPGLGDTAMYLCATSDGRMETQYFGPGTRLLVL.

The rearrangement joins TRBV28 to TRBJ1-1, with D unresolved. Per the germline V gene, CDR1 is MDHEN and CDR2 is SYDVKM. The CDR3 is 14 residues long. The ends were cut back, 6 bases at V and 11 bases at J, with 22 bases in the middle. This CDR3 is CASRYGIDPQSAFF. The CDR3 DNA follows: TGTGCCAGCAGATACGGGATTGACCCTCAATCCGCTTTCTTT.

The V and J genes are TRBV10-2 and TRBJ2-3; no clear D. With 4 bases removed from V and 0 bases from J, the gap between germline ends came to 8 bases. The CDR3 runs 14 residues. CDR1 is WSHSY and CDR2 is SAAADI in the germline V gene. CDR3 sequence reads: CASSVLSSTDTQYF. CDR3 nucleotide sequence: TGCGCCAGCAGTGTGCTCTCTAGCACAGATACGCAGTATTTT.

The rearrangement uses TRBV28 and TRBJ1-1; D gene ambiguous. CDR1 and CDR2 from the germline V gene are MDHEN and SYDVKM. The V gene lost 4 bases and the J gene lost 7 bases, with 16 bases spanning the gap. This CDR3 spans 14 amino acids. CDR3 nucleotides: TGTGCCAGCAGTTCAACCCTCGGACGGATTGAAGCTTTCTTT. It specifies CASSSTLGRIEAFF.

The gene calls are TRBV27 and TRBJ2-7, with D maybe TRBD2 (6 bases). The CDR3 contains 15 residues. Germline CDR1 reads MNHEY; CDR2 reads SMNVEV (reference sequence). V was pared by 3 bases and J by 2 bases, with 14 bases between. The CDR3 coding sequence is TGTGCCAGCAGTTTTTCCGGGACGGGAGCCTACGAGCAGTACTTC. It is translated as CASSFSGTGAYEQYF.

This rearrangement joins TRBV24-1 to TRBJ2-3; maybe TRBD2 (6 bases). CDR3 length: 13 residues. The germline V gene encodes CDR1 KGHDR and CDR2 SFDVKD. The V end was cut by 9 bases, the J end by 0 bases, with 9 bases between. For the CDR3, the DNA is TGTGCCACCGGGGACTCTAGCACAGATACGCAGTATTTT. Translation gives CATGDSSTDTQYF.

The chain couples TRBV7-2 to TRBJ1-6; D unresolved. CDR3 length equals 14 residues. Per the germline V gene, CDR1 is SGHTA and CDR2 is FQGNSA. The ends were cut back, 5 bases at V and 10 bases at J, with 15 bases in the middle. CDR3 coding DNA: TGTGCCAGCAGCCCTCGAGGGTTGGGCTCACCCCTCCACTTT. It translates to CASSPRGLGSPLHF.

This sequence joins TRBV29-1 and TRBJ2-7, with D maybe TRBD2 (5 bases). Between the trimmed V and J ends, which lost 7 bases and 5 bases, there was a span of 12 bases. CDR1 and CDR2 from the germline V gene are SQVTM and ANQGSEA. This CDR3 region has 11 residues. CDR3 sequence reads: CSGAAGNEQYF. The CDR3 bases are TGCAGCGGCGCGGCGGGTAACGAGCAGTACTTC.

The rearrangement joins TRBV6-5 to TRBJ1-5; D possibly corresponds to TRBD1 (6 bases). Trimming pared 5 bases from V and 0 bases from J, leaving 17 bases between. Germline CDR1 and CDR2: MNHEY and SVGAGI. The CDR3 sequence is 17 residues long. The CDR3 is CASSHQAGGDSNQPQHF. Written as DNA, the CDR3 is TGTGCCAGCAGTCACCAAGCCGGGGGCGATAGCAATCAGCCCCAGCATTTT.

The chain uses TRBV25-1 and TRBJ2-6; D unresolved. The length of the CDR3 is 14 residues. Trimming removed 5 bases from V and 0 bases from J, with 5 bases in between. Germline V gene sequence: CDR1 MGHDK, CDR2 SYGVNS. CDR3 DNA: TGTGCCAGCAGTCCGACCTCTGGGGCCAACGTCCTGACTTTC. Encoded protein: CASSPTSGANVLTF.

This sequence joins TRBV30 and TRBJ2-7, with D possibly TRBD1 on 5 matching bases. The germline V gene has CDR1 GTSNPN and CDR2 SVGIG (reference sequence). This CDR3 comprises 12 residues. Trimming removed 2 bases from V and 2 bases from J, with 7 bases in between. In DNA, the CDR3 is TGTGCCTGGAGTCAGGACACCTACGAGCAGTACTTC. Its translation is CAWSQDTYEQYF.

This clonotype was seen only once. The V and J genes are TRBV7-3 and TRBJ2-5; a weak D match, TRBD2 (5 bases). Trimming left V 9 bases short and J 7 bases short, with 18 bases between. CDR1 is SGHTA, CDR2 FQGTGA, per germline. This CDR3 spans 13 amino acids. This CDR3 is CASQLAFPWTQYF. As DNA, the CDR3 is TGTGCCAGTCAGCTAGCATTTCCGTGGACCCAGTACTTC. Variable domain in full (rest from reference TRBV7-3 and TRBJ2-5): GAGVSQTPSNKVTEKGKYVELRCDPISGHTALYWYRQSLGQGPEFLIYFQGTGAADDSGLPNDRFFAVRPEGSVSTLKIQRTERGDSAVYLCASQLAFPWTQYFGPGTRLLVL.

CDR3 DNA: TGTGCCAGCAGTTATTACGGGACAGGGGTCGTGAACACCGGGGAGCTGTTTTTT. It codes for CASSYYGTGVVNTGELFF. The J gene is TRBJ2-2, the V gene TRBV6-2 or TRBV6-3; 10 bases match TRBD1. The CDR3 consists of 18 residues. The trim removed 3 bases at V and 1 base at J, leaving 8 bases unmatched. CDR1 is MNHEY, CDR2 SVGEGT, per germline.

The chain joins TRBV29-1 to TRBJ2-5; 12 nucleotides align to TRBD2. Germline V gene sequence: CDR1 SQVTM, CDR2 ANQGSEA. The J segment lost 1 base and the V segment lost 1 base, leaving 7 bases of the junction unmatched. This CDR3 has 17 amino acids. In DNA form, the CDR3 reads TGCAGCGTTGAAGCCTTAGGACTAGCGGGGCCCCAAGAGACCCAGTACTTC. This sequence encodes CSVEALGLAGPQETQYF.

The chain employs TRBV3-1 and TRBJ1-1; tentatively, D is TRBD1 (6 bases). There are 17 residues in the CDR3. CDR1 is LGHDT and CDR2 is YNNKEL in the germline V gene (reference sequence). V was shortened by 4 bases and J by 0 bases, with 18 bases between the two germline ends. The CDR3 nucleotides read TGTGCCAGCAGCCCCTCGAGAGGGAGGGGGATGAACACTGAAGCTTTCTTT. Its protein product is CASSPSRGRGMNTEAFF.

The CDR3 bases are TGTGCCAGCACCCAGGGGGGAAATCAGCCCCAGCATTTT. Its protein is CASTQGGNQPQHF. V gene TRBV13 combines with J gene TRBJ1-5; the match to TRBD1 covers 7 bases. The CDR3 has 13 residues. From germline, CDR1 is PRHDT and CDR2 FYEKMQ (reference sequence). V lost 7 bases to trimming and J lost 4 bases; unmatched junction nucleotides: 4.

The CDR3 sequence is CSARGDPPQETQYF. Here the CDR3 DNA reads TGCAGTGCTAGGGGGGATCCGCCCCAAGAGACCCAGTACTTC. V and J are TRBV20-1 and TRBJ2-5; D is perhaps TRBD1 or TRBD2 (5 bases each). The germline V and J ends were trimmed by 3 bases and 1 base, with 12 bases remaining between them. The germline gives CDR1 DFQATT, CDR2 SNEGSKA (reference sequence). This CDR3 has 14 amino acids.

The chain uses TRBV5-1 and TRBJ1-4, with D perhaps TRBD1 (5 bases). V was pared by 5 bases and J by 4 bases, with 12 bases between. The CDR3 sequence is 14 residues long. Germline loops: CDR1 SGHRS, CDR2 YFSETQ. The CDR3 sequence is CASRGEGRNEKLFF. In DNA form, the CDR3 reads TGCGCCAGCAGGGGAGAGGGGCGTAATGAAAAACTGTTTTTT. The variable domain in full, completed from reference TRBV5-1 and TRBJ1-4, reads KAGVTQTPRYLIKTRGQQVTLSCSPISGHRSVSWYQQTPGQGLQFLFEYFSETQRNKGNFPGRFSGRQFSNSRSEMNVSTLELGDSALYLCASRGEGRNEKLFFGSGTQLSVL.

The chain has TRBV7-9 and TRBJ2-1, with D possibly matching TRBD2 (5 bases). V lost 5 bases and J 10 bases, leaving 12 bases between the germline ends. The CDR3 extends over 12 amino acids. Germline values: CDR1 SEHNR, CDR2 FQNEAQ (reference sequence). The CDR3 spells CASSVRWEEQFF. CDR3 bases: TGTGCCAGCAGCGTCCGGTGGGAGGAGCAGTTCTTC.

The V gene is TRBV18, the J gene TRBJ2-5; D is uncertain. The CDR3 is made up of 12 amino acids. V was pared by 3 bases and J by 5 bases, with 7 bases between. The germline V gene has CDR1 KGHSH and CDR2 LQKENI. The CDR3 loop reads CASSPGGETQYF. CDR3 DNA: TGTGCCAGCTCACCGGGTGGGGAGACCCAGTACTTC.